This T cell receptor (beta chain) was identified in a study of technical replicates of blood from a few donors. Produced via immunoSEQ multiplex PCR; TCRdb's table is partial and in-frame only. Of about 83,000 clones listed, roughly 94% are singletons. There are 14 residues in the CDR3. In germline, CDR1 is MGHDK, CDR2 SYGVNS. Trimming left V 4 bases short and J 8 bases short, with 15 bases between. V is TRBV25-1 and J is TRBJ2-1; perhaps TRBD2 as D (6 bases). The TCR originated in a human donor in good health. The specimen sequenced was T cells isolated from PBMCs. CDR3 amino acids: CASSATRRGDEQFF. In nucleotides, the CDR3 is TGTGCCAGCAGTGCGACTAGACGCGGCGATGAGCAGTTCTTC.